This TCR beta chain was identified in a study of blood T cell repertoires in COVID-19. Study information: Whether acute or convalescent, the COVID-19 samples came from the United States, Italy and Spain. Sample material is recorded as cDNA or gDNA derived from T cells, B-cell-depleted T cells, or PBMCs.

Original processing notes: Quantification of nucleated cells was approximated via reference gene primer amplification. The table came from immunoSEQ multiplex PCR; TCRdb's copy has only in-frame clones and leaves some out. The V and J calls and clone size are taken from that table; D and trimming were inferred from the DNA. Of 200,000 to 250,000 clones listed, roughly 81% were seen once; the top ten hold about 0.93%. The junction had 7 bases not matched to a gene; V was cut back by 3 bases and J by 6 bases. Germline-derived CDR1 and CDR2 are LGHNA and YNFKEQ. The CDR3 covers 16 residues. This chain connects TRBV4-2 to TRBJ2-1; 11 bases match TRBD2. The source is a man aged 40-49 years with acute or convalescent COVID-19. Material: peripheral blood. The CDR3 DNA reads TGTGCCAGCAGCCATGATATAGCGGGGGGGCGCAATGAGCAGTTCTTC. Amino acids: CASSHDIAGGRNEQFF.